The next 32 T cell receptor beta chains were all read from a single sample in a study of beta chain features in type 1 diabetes. The antigens for these receptors are not known. The study reverse transcribed the entire isolated RNA, so it sequenced expressed TCRB transcripts. TCRdb keeps only in-frame clones here, not all; method: immunoSEQ multiplex PCR. Of about 340,000 clones listed, roughly 13% are singletons. Study findings and constraints: For Type 1 diabetes patients, all four CD4+ subsets carried TCRB CDR3s that were moderately but significantly shorter.

Sequencing was carried out using naive CD4+ T cells from blood. The receptors shown here come from a woman aged 18-29 years with type 1 diabetes.

The chain couples TRBV9 to TRBJ2-7; TRBD2 agrees at 10 bases. After removal of 2 bases from V and 2 bases from J, the junction contained 10 bases not matched to a gene. This CDR3 is built from 17 residues. In germline, CDR1 is SGDLS, CDR2 YYNGEE. This CDR3 is CASSVPPGTSAPYEQYV. As DNA, the CDR3 is TGTGCCAGCAGCGTCCCCCCCGGGACTAGCGCGCCCTACGAGCAGTACGTC.

The J gene is TRBJ1-1, the V gene TRBV30; D gene unclear. Trimming shortened V by 4 bases and J by 1 base, and 4 bases separated the two germline ends. Germline V gene lookup returns CDR1 GTSNPN and CDR2 SVGIG (reference sequence). The CDR3 is made up of 11 amino acids. The CDR3 protein is CAWNRNTEAFF. The CDR3 DNA sequence: TGTGCCTGGAATAGGAACACTGAAGCTTTCTTT.

V is TRBV27 and J is TRBJ2-7; D is unclear. Germline lookup yields CDR1 MNHEY and CDR2 SMNVEV (reference sequence). The CDR3 totals 13 residues. Deletions cut 0 bases from V and 2 bases from J, with 5 bases between. This chain's CDR3 is CASSLSPAYEQYF. CDR3 DNA sequence: TGTGCCAGCAGTTTATCCCCCGCCTACGAGCAGTACTTC.

As to this clone: The junction and the germline gene differ at one end; a read error may be behind it. The V gene is TRBV6-5, the J gene TRBJ2-3; no clear D gene. The germline V gene encodes CDR1 MNHEY and CDR2 SVGAGI. The CDR3 is made up of 14 amino acids. DNA for the CDR3: TGTGCCAGCAGTTACTCCCGTAGCACGGATACGCAGTATTTT. Its protein is CASSYSRSTDTQYF.

This sequence joins TRBV28 and TRBJ2-7; 10 bases match TRBD2. The CDR3 covers 13 residues. J was trimmed by 2 bases and V by 10 bases; bases with no gene match: 5. The germline V gene has CDR1 MDHEN and CDR2 SYDVKM. The CDR3 protein is CATRTSGTYEQYF. The CDR3 coding sequence is TGTGCCACCCGGACTAGCGGCACCTACGAGCAGTACTTC.

This clone was detected a few times. The DNA for the CDR3 is TGTGCCAGCAGCGCCGATCCGGGACTAACGTCTCGGTTCTTC. As protein: CASSADPGLTSRFF. The chain links TRBV9 to TRBJ2-1; TRBD2 matches 7 bases. The CDR3 is 14 amino acids. Germline V gene data show CDR1 as SGDLS and CDR2 as YYNGEE. After removal of 3 bases from V and 15 bases from J, the junction contained 15 bases not matched to a gene.

Only a few counts were recorded for this clone. V is TRBV28 and J is TRBJ2-5, with 10 bases aligning to TRBD1. CDR1 MDHEN and CDR2 SYDVKM come from the germline V gene. V gave up 7 bases and J gave up 5 bases; unmatched junction bases: 10. The CDR3 contains 15 residues. The CDR3 protein is CASKPADRGRETQYF. The CDR3 DNA is TGTGCCAGCAAGCCCGCCGACAGGGGGCGGGAGACCCAGTACTTC.

This clone was picked up a small number of times. The chain is built from TRBV7-2 and TRBJ2-7, with TRBD2 identical over 10 bases. The CDR3 spans 15 residues. The V segment lost 4 bases and the J segment 4 bases; nucleotides outside the gene matches: 7. Germline CDR1 is SGHTA and CDR2 is FQGNSA. CDR3 loop: CASSSLAGDVYEQYF. The CDR3 DNA reads TGTGCCAGCAGCTCGCTAGCGGGAGACGTTTACGAGCAGTACTTC. Combining the CDR3 with reference TRBV7-2 and TRBJ2-7 gives the whole variable domain GAGVSQSPSNKVTEKGKDVELRCDPISGHTALYWYRQSLGQGLEFLIYFQGNSAPDKSGLPSDRFSAERTGGSVSTLTIQRTQQEDSAVYLCASSSLAGDVYEQYFGPGTRLTVT.

This chain joins TRBV7-6 and TRBJ2-2; 9 bases line up with TRBD2. Germline assignment: CDR1 SGHVS and CDR2 FNYEAQ. After removal of 7 bases from V and 8 bases from J, the junction contained 11 bases not matched to a gene. The CDR3 runs 15 residues. CDR3 bases: TGTGCCAGCACCTCCTGGGCGGGAGGGCCGGGGGAGCTGTTTTTT. Translating gives CASTSWAGGPGELFF.

The chain employs TRBV28 and TRBJ2-7; D might be TRBD2 (5 bases). Germline CDR1 and CDR2: MDHEN and SYDVKM. The CDR3 runs 10 residues. CDR3 protein: CGSGSYEQYF. The CDR3 DNA sequence: TGTGGGTCGGGGTCCTACGAGCAGTACTTC.

The chain couples TRBV7-9 to TRBJ1-2; maybe TRBD1 (5 bases). The CDR3 runs to 14 residues. V was clipped by 5 bases and J by 3 bases, with 13 bases between them. Germline values: CDR1 SEHNR, CDR2 FQNEAQ (reference sequence). The CDR3 region is CASSRPGGDYGYTF. CDR3 nucleotide sequence: TGTGCCAGCAGCAGGCCGGGGGGAGACTATGGCTACACCTTC.

The chain employs TRBV7-8 and TRBJ2-5; 8 bases fit TRBD1. Germline-derived CDR1 and CDR2 are SGHVS and FQNEAQ. The CDR3 consists of 13 residues. Trimming took 1 base from V and 5 from J; bases not matched to a gene: 0. The CDR3 nucleotides are TGTGCCAGCAGCTTAGACAGGGGGGAGACCCAGTACTTC. Protein product: CASSLDRGETQYF.

This clone was counted only a few times. V is TRBV7-9 and J is TRBJ1-5; D unclear. The length of the CDR3 is 13 residues. Germline CDR1 and CDR2: SEHNR and FQNEAQ (reference sequence). V was cut by 1 base and J by 6 bases, with 7 bases left in between. CDR3 sequence reads: CASSLGVSQPQHF. The CDR3 nucleotides are TGTGCCAGCAGCTTAGGAGTTAGTCAGCCCCAGCATTTT.

The chain links TRBV5-1 to TRBJ1-2; 9 bases map to TRBD1. This CDR3 has 12 residues. V lost 4 bases and J lost 8; bases outside the gene matches: 3. Germline CDR1 is SGHRS and CDR2 is YFSETQ. CDR3 in amino acids: CASSGDRDGYTF. The DNA for the CDR3 is TGCGCCAGCAGCGGGGACAGGGACGGCTACACCTTC.

The V gene is TRBV15, the J gene TRBJ2-7, with D tentatively TRBD2 (6 bases). Germline CDR1 LNHNV, CDR2 YYDKDF (reference sequence). This CDR3 contains 16 residues. Trimming cost V 0 bases and J 2 bases, with 14 bases left between them. In DNA, the CDR3 is TGTGCCACCAGCAGAGATCTTGGCGGGACTCCCTACGAGCAGTACTTC. It encodes CATSRDLGGTPYEQYF.

This clone was observed a handful of times. The chain joins TRBV30 to TRBJ2-7; TRBD1 agrees at 7 bases. The V gene's germline CDR1 is GTSNPN and CDR2 SVGIG (reference sequence). V lost 3 bases to trimming and J lost 0 bases; unmatched junction nucleotides: 5. The CDR3 length is 14 residues. The CDR3 DNA reads as TGTGCCTGGAGCCAGGGGGTTAGCTCCTACGAGCAGTACTTC. Amino acids: CAWSQGVSSYEQYF.

The chain recombines TRBV18 with TRBJ2-3, with 8 nucleotides matching TRBD1. The CDR3 is 16 amino acids. CDR1 and CDR2 (germline): KGHSH, LQKENI. V was pared by 1 base and J by 4 bases, with 7 bases of the junction left unmatched. CDR3 amino acids: CASSPLGQGDADTQYF. The CDR3 region has the DNA TGTGCCAGCTCACCACTAGGACAGGGTGATGCAGATACGCAGTATTTT.

This clone has only a few counts. The gene calls are TRBV29-1 and TRBJ2-1, with D possibly being TRBD1 (5 bases). The CDR3 totals 16 residues. The V and J ends lost 0 bases and 4 bases respectively, with 16 bases between them. Germline lookup yields CDR1 SQVTM and CDR2 ANQGSEA. The CDR3 is CSVEDQGSRRYNEQFF. CDR3 nucleotide sequence: TGCAGCGTTGAAGATCAGGGTAGCAGAAGATACAATGAGCAGTTCTTC.

This clone was counted a few times. V gene TRBV28 combines with J gene TRBJ2-1; 11 positions agree with TRBD2. Trimming took 4 bases from V and 6 from J; bases not matched to a gene: 11. The germline V gene has CDR1 MDHEN and CDR2 SYDVKM. This CDR3 is built from 17 residues. CDR3 loop: CASSSGTGLAGGNEQFF. In nucleotides, the CDR3 is TGTGCCAGCAGTTCTGGAACGGGGCTAGCGGGAGGCAATGAGCAGTTCTTC.

This clone was counted a few times. This chain connects TRBV5-4 to TRBJ2-2; a weak D match, TRBD2 (5 bases). The CDR3 loop spans 17 amino acids. CDR1 SGHNT and CDR2 YYREEE come from the germline V gene (reference sequence). V was pared by 2 bases and J by 4 bases, with 18 bases between. CDR3 DNA sequence: TGTGCCAGCAGCTTTACGACAACTAGAAAAGTCACCGGGGAGCTGTTTTTT. Translated: CASSFTTTRKVTGELFF.

This clone appeared a few times. The V gene is TRBV10-3, the J gene TRBJ1-5; TRBD1 matches at 9 bases. The junction had 3 bases not matched to a gene; V was cut back by 4 bases and J by 5 bases. The CDR3 is 14 amino acids. The V gene's germline CDR1 is ENHRY and CDR2 SYGVKD. The CDR3 DNA reads TGTGCCATCAGTGGGGGACAGGGCGATCAGCCCCAGCATTTT. It codes for CAISGGQGDQPQHF.

The genes are TRBV18 and TRBJ2-1; 10 bases line up with TRBD2. This CDR3 contains 14 residues. Germline V lookup: CDR1 KGHSH, CDR2 LQKENI. The V gene end was trimmed by 3 bases and the J gene end by 7 bases; junction bases not matched to a gene: 3. CDR3 residues: CASSPGLAPNEQFF. CDR3 nucleotides: TGTGCCAGCTCACCGGGACTAGCGCCTAATGAGCAGTTCTTC.

The chain combines TRBV7-9 with TRBJ2-7; 13 nucleotides align to TRBD2. The V gene end was trimmed by 4 bases and the J gene end by 2 bases; junction bases not matched to a gene: 8. The germline V gene encodes CDR1 SEHNR and CDR2 FQNEAQ (reference sequence). CDR3 length: 17 residues. The CDR3 region is CASSSQPGLAGPYEQYF. The CDR3 bases are TGTGCCAGCAGCTCACAGCCGGGACTAGCGGGGCCCTACGAGCAGTACTTC. Variable domain in full (rest from reference TRBV7-9 and TRBJ2-7): DTGVSQNPRHKITKRGQNVTFRCDPISEHNRLYWYRQTLGQGPEFLTYFQNEAQLEKSRLLSDRFSAERPKGSFSTLEIQRTEQGDSAMYLCASSSQPGLAGPYEQYFGPGTRLTVT.

The gene calls are TRBV12-5 and TRBJ2-1; TRBD2 is a possible D gene (6 bases). The length of the CDR3 is 15 residues. CDR1 and CDR2 (germline): LGHNT, FRNRAP. V was cut by 2 bases and J by 4 bases, with 12 bases left in between. CDR3 in amino acids: CASGLMGGTYNEQFF. In DNA, the CDR3 is TGTGCTAGTGGTTTGATGGGGGGAACGTACAATGAGCAGTTCTTC.

This clone was seen a few times. The genes are TRBV7-9 and TRBJ2-2; 14 nucleotides align to TRBD2. Germline V lookup: CDR1 SEHNR, CDR2 FQNEAQ (reference sequence). Trimming cost V 5 bases and J 6 bases; bases outside gene matches: 2. The CDR3 length is 15 residues. CDR3 sequence: CASSGTSGRSGELFF. In nucleotides, the CDR3 is TGTGCCAGCAGCGGGACTAGCGGGAGATCCGGGGAGCTGTTTTTT.

This sequence joins TRBV27 and TRBJ2-4, with D tentatively TRBD1 (5 bases). The germline V gene encodes CDR1 MNHEY and CDR2 SMNVEV (reference sequence). Trimming left V 1 base short and J 3 bases short, with 13 bases between. The CDR3 extends over 16 amino acids. The CDR3 coding sequence is TGTGCCAGCAGTTTATGGGGTAGGGGTGACAAAAACATTCAGTACTTC. This encodes CASSLWGRGDKNIQYF.

V is TRBV5-1 and J is TRBJ2-3, with 8 bases fitting TRBD2. Germline V lookup: CDR1 SGHRS, CDR2 YFSETQ. CDR3 length: 16 amino acids. V shed 1 base, J shed 1 base, and the junction held 5 bases outside the gene matches. The CDR3 reads CASSLSTSGRTDTQYF. CDR3 coding DNA: TGCGCCAGCAGCTTGAGTACTAGCGGACGCACAGATACGCAGTATTTT.

The chain couples TRBV28 to TRBJ2-1; D ambiguous. Trimming took 2 bases from V and 8 from J, leaving 16 bases between them. Germline V gene sequence: CDR1 MDHEN, CDR2 SYDVKM. The CDR3 runs to 15 residues. For the CDR3, the DNA is TGTGCCAGCAGTTTACCCGGCCCGAGGTTCGATGAGCAGTTCTTC. Translation gives CASSLPGPRFDEQFF.

This clone was counted once. The chain is built from TRBV18 and TRBJ1-2; 7 nucleotides align to TRBD1. The CDR3 consists of 15 residues. Germline V lookup: CDR1 KGHSH, CDR2 LQKENI. V shed 0 bases, J shed 2 bases, and the junction held 3 bases outside the gene matches. For the CDR3, the DNA is TGTGCCAGCTCACCACCGACAGGGAAAAACTATGGCTACACCTTC. This gives the protein CASSPPTGKNYGYTF.

This clone was observed a handful of times. This rearrangement joins TRBV7-2 to TRBJ1-2; no firm D call. The CDR3 totals 12 residues. Trimming took off 1 base at V and 5 bases at J, with 5 bases between the two ends. Germline loops: CDR1 SGHTA, CDR2 FQGNSA. For the CDR3, the DNA is TGTGCCAGCAGCTTAGACCAGTATGGCTACACCTTC. Translated, it gives CASSLDQYGYTF.

The chain is built from TRBV28 and TRBJ2-1, with 11 nucleotides matching TRBD1. The ends lost 5 bases at V and 8 bases at J; junction bases unmatched: 5. Per the germline V gene, CDR1 is MDHEN and CDR2 is SYDVKM. This CDR3 region has 14 residues. DNA for the CDR3: TGTGCCAGCAGTAGGACAGGGGGCTCGGATGAGCAGTTCTTC. Amino acids: CASSRTGGSDEQFF.

This clone was seen more than once but under ten times. Different DNA sequences within this sample yield the same CDR3. CDR3 residues: CASSIGGHSYEQYF. As DNA, the CDR3 is TGTGCCAGTAGTATTGGGGGCCACTCCTACGAGCAGTACTTC. The genes are TRBV19 and TRBJ2-7, with D possibly being TRBD1 (6 bases). The CDR3 loop spans 14 amino acids. The germline V gene encodes CDR1 LNHDA and CDR2 SQIVND (reference sequence). Trimming cost V 3 bases and J 0 bases, with 9 bases left between them.